Following are 22 T cell receptor beta chains from one sample sequenced in a study of blood T cell repertoires in COVID-19. The method was immunoSEQ multiplex PCR; TCRdb's version includes in-frame clones alone and lacks a portion of them. Of 200,000 to 300,000 clones in the sample, approximately 84% were seen once. Material for sequencing was peripheral blood. Every receptor here comes from a human donor in a cohort sampled during active COVID-19.

The chain is built from TRBV12-3 or TRBV12-4 and TRBJ2-1; D unresolved. This CDR3 region has 13 residues. Trimming cost V 6 bases and J 7 bases, with 13 bases left between them. This CDR3 reads CASRRSLENEQFF. CDR3 nucleotide sequence: TGTGCCAGCAGGCGTTCTCTAGAAAATGAGCAGTTCTTC.

The rearrangement links TRBV29-1 to TRBJ2-6; D gene unclear. Germline V gene lookup returns CDR1 SQVTM and CDR2 ANQGSEA. V was clipped by 3 bases and J by 0 bases, with 9 bases between them. The CDR3 contains 15 residues. The CDR3 sequence: CSVDPDSSGANVLTF. The CDR3 DNA sequence: TGCAGCGTTGATCCAGATTCCTCTGGGGCCAACGTCCTGACTTTC.

The chain joins TRBV5-1 to TRBJ2-1; 12 nucleotides line up with TRBD2. V shed 4 bases, J shed 6 bases, and the junction held 2 bases outside the gene matches. CDR3 length: 14 residues. Germline CDR1 reads SGHRS; CDR2 reads YFSETQ. The CDR3 nucleotides are TGCGCCAGCAGCGGACTAGCGGGGATCAATGAGCAGTTCTTC. This gives the protein CASSGLAGINEQFF.

The J gene is TRBJ1-6, the V gene TRBV4-1; a possible D gene is TRBD1 (6 bases). The germline V gene encodes CDR1 MGHRA and CDR2 YSYEKL. The CDR3 extends over 16 amino acids. The V gene lost 2 bases and the J gene lost 6 bases, with 14 bases spanning the gap. CDR3 sequence: CASSQRDIASNSPLHF. The CDR3, as DNA: TGCGCCAGCAGCCAACGGGACATTGCCTCTAATTCACCCCTCCACTTT.

This clone was seen a few times. The chain links TRBV7-9 to TRBJ2-7; possible D gene TRBD2, 6 bases. V was shortened by 5 bases and J by 7 bases, with 21 bases between the two germline ends. Germline V gene data show CDR1 as SEHNR and CDR2 as FQNEAQ (reference sequence). CDR3 length: 15 amino acids. As DNA, the CDR3 is TGTGCCAGCAGCGCATGGGCGGGGAGGCCGGGGGAGCAGTACTTC. Translated: CASSAWAGRPGEQYF.

The chain recombines TRBV5-4 with TRBJ2-7, with 8 bases aligning to TRBD2. This CDR3 region has 14 residues. V lost 4 bases and J lost 3; bases outside the gene matches: 6. CDR1 and CDR2 from the germline V gene are SGHNT and YYREEE (reference sequence). The CDR3 region is CASSLGTSLYEQYF. The CDR3 DNA sequence: TGTGCCAGCAGCCTCGGGACTAGTCTCTACGAGCAGTACTTC.

J is TRBJ1-2 and V is TRBV4-2; 7 nucleotides agree with TRBD1. The germline V gene encodes CDR1 LGHNA and CDR2 YNFKEQ. J gave up 3 bases and V 0 bases, and 7 bases lay outside the gene matches. The CDR3 runs 16 residues. CDR3 amino acids: CASSQDATGDYYGYTF. The CDR3, as DNA: TGTGCCAGCAGCCAAGATGCCACAGGGGACTACTATGGCTACACCTTC.

The V call is TRBV28, the J call TRBJ1-1, with 9 bases identical to TRBD1. The germline gives CDR1 MDHEN, CDR2 SYDVKM. Germline trimming cut 4 bases from V and 1 base from J; bases unmatched to any gene: 4. The CDR3 is 15 residues long. CDR3 protein: CASSSTGGRNTEAFF. The DNA of the CDR3 is TGTGCCAGCAGTTCGACAGGGGGTCGGAACACTGAAGCTTTCTTT.

This chain links TRBV2 with TRBJ1-6, with a possible D match to TRBD1 (6 bases). The CDR3 contains 14 residues. The germline V gene has CDR1 SNHLY and CDR2 FYNNEI. V was cut by 5 bases and J by 7 bases, with 12 bases left in between. This CDR3 is CASSPQGGNSPLHF. CDR3 sequence (DNA): TGTGCCAGCAGTCCACAGGGTGGCAATTCACCCCTCCACTTT.

This clone came up many times. Additional DNA sequences in this sample encode the identical CDR3. This chain uses TRBV5-1 with TRBJ2-7, with unresolved D. Germline assignment: CDR1 SGHRS and CDR2 YFSETQ. CDR3 size: 14 residues. Trimming took 0 bases from V and 2 from J, leaving 9 bases between them. As DNA, the CDR3 is TGCGCCAGCAGCTTGGTTGTTTCTCCCTACGAGCAGTACTTC. Its protein is CASSLVVSPYEQYF.

The sample holds a few counts of this clone. The V and J genes are TRBV29-1 and TRBJ1-1, with 8 bases lining up with TRBD1. The ends lost 6 bases at V and 6 bases at J; junction bases unmatched: 9. The germline V gene encodes CDR1 SQVTM and CDR2 ANQGSEA. This CDR3 has 13 amino acids. The CDR3: CSVLRQGKAEAFF. CDR3 nucleotide sequence: TGCAGCGTCTTGAGACAGGGGAAAGCTGAAGCTTTCTTT.

This clone was found a few times. V gene TRBV13 combines with J gene TRBJ2-7; 7 nucleotides match TRBD1. The J segment lost 6 bases and the V segment lost 3 bases, leaving 2 bases of the junction unmatched. The CDR3 extends over 12 amino acids. From germline, CDR1 is PRHDT and CDR2 FYEKMQ (reference sequence). The CDR3 coding sequence is TGTGCCAGCAGCTTTGACAGGGCCGAGCAGTACTTC. Protein sequence: CASSFDRAEQYF.

V usage is TRBV29-1 and J usage is TRBJ2-3; 7 bases align to TRBD2. The V gene end was trimmed by 7 bases and the J gene end by 3 bases; junction bases not matched to a gene: 10. Germline lookup yields CDR1 SQVTM and CDR2 ANQGSEA. The CDR3 extends over 14 amino acids. The CDR3: CSGGEGIGTDTQYF. The CDR3 DNA sequence: TGCAGCGGGGGGGAGGGAATAGGAACAGATACGCAGTATTTT.

The V gene is TRBV2, the J gene TRBJ1-2; D is ambiguous. V was pared by 6 bases and J by 4 bases, with 15 bases between. Per the germline V gene, CDR1 is SNHLY and CDR2 is FYNNEI. The CDR3 spans 14 residues. The CDR3: CASSPLTQTYGYTF. As DNA, the CDR3 is TGTGCCAGCAGCCCTTTGACACAGACCTATGGCTACACCTTC.

This clone turned up a few times. The rearrangement uses TRBV5-1 and TRBJ1-1; D remains unclear. V gave up 0 bases and J gave up 4 bases, with 10 bases separating them. The CDR3 loop spans 14 amino acids. The germline V gene encodes CDR1 SGHRS and CDR2 YFSETQ. The chain's CDR3 is CASSLDQVVTEAFF. Written as DNA, the CDR3 is TGCGCCAGCAGCTTGGATCAGGTAGTCACTGAAGCTTTCTTT.

This chain connects TRBV6-2 or TRBV6-3 to TRBJ2-3; possible D gene TRBD2, 5 bases. Between the trimmed V and J ends, which lost 5 bases and 4 bases, there was a span of 13 bases. The CDR3 has 14 amino acids. Germline V gene lookup returns CDR1 MNHEY and CDR2 SVGEGT. As DNA, the CDR3 is TGTGCCAGCAGTCACGGACTTGACGCAGATACGCAGTATTTT. This codes for CASSHGLDADTQYF.

V is TRBV19 and J is TRBJ2-3, with TRBD2 matching over 8 bases. Germline CDR1 reads LNHDA; CDR2 reads SQIVND (reference sequence). With 6 bases clipped from V and 0 bases from J, the junction kept 8 bases outside the gene matches. This CDR3 region has 16 residues. The CDR3 sequence is CASRRLAKDSTDTQYF. CDR3 in DNA: TGTGCCAGTAGGAGACTAGCGAAAGATAGCACAGATACGCAGTATTTT.

This chain connects TRBV6-1 to TRBJ1-3; perhaps TRBD1 as D (5 bases). Germline-derived CDR1 and CDR2 are MNHNS and SASEGT. Deletions cut 3 bases from V and 0 bases from J, with 15 bases between. The CDR3 has 17 amino acids. The CDR3 DNA follows: TGTGCCAGCAGTGACGCCCCGAGACAGTTCTCTGGAAACACCATATATTTT. This encodes CASSDAPRQFSGNTIYF.

This sequence joins TRBV10-2 and TRBJ2-1; D may be TRBD2 (6 bases). Trimming took 3 bases from V and 7 from J, leaving 22 bases between them. Germline CDR1 is WSHSY and CDR2 is SAAADI. This CDR3 contains 17 residues. The CDR3 nucleotides are TGCGCCAGCAGTGAAAGTTTTGGCGGGGTAATCGGGAATGAGCAGTTCTTC. This codes for CASSESFGGVIGNEQFF.

This chain uses TRBV11-3 with TRBJ2-7; TRBD2 might be the D (5 bases). CDR3 length: 14 amino acids. Per the germline V gene, CDR1 is SGHNT and CDR2 is YENEEA. The ends were cut back, 4 bases at V and 0 bases at J, with 10 bases in the middle. In nucleotides, the CDR3 is TGTGCCAGCAGCTCTATACTAGGCTCCTACGAGCAGTACTTC. Translation gives CASSSILGSYEQYF.

The chain employs TRBV24-1 and TRBJ1-6; tentative D call: TRBD1 (6 bases). This CDR3 comprises 20 residues. Germline V gene lookup returns CDR1 KGHDR and CDR2 SFDVKD. V was pared by 5 bases and J by 0 bases, with 22 bases between. The CDR3 spells CATSVQGGEGSSSYNSPLHF. Here the CDR3 DNA reads TGTGCCACCAGTGTGCAAGGGGGGGAAGGTTCTAGCTCCTATAATTCACCCCTCCACTTT.

The chain uses TRBV6-5 and TRBJ1-1; 7 bases match TRBD1. Germline trimming cut 7 bases from V and 1 base from J; bases unmatched to any gene: 9. There are 15 residues in the CDR3. CDR1 is MNHEY, CDR2 SVGAGI, per germline. This CDR3 is CASNGAGGANTEAFF. CDR3 nucleotide sequence: TGTGCCAGCAATGGGGCAGGGGGAGCGAACACTGAAGCTTTCTTT.